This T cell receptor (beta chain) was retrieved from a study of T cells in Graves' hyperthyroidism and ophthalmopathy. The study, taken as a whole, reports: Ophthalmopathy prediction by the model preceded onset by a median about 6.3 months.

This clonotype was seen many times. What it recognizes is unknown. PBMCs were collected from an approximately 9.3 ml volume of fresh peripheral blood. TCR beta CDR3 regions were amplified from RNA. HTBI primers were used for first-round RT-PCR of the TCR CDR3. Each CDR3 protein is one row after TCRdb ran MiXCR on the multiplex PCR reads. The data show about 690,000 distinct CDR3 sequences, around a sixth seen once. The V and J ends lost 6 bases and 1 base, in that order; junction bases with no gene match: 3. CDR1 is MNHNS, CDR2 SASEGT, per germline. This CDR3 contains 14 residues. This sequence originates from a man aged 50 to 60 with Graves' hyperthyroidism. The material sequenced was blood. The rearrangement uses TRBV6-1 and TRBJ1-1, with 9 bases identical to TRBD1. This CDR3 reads CASRNRGQNTEAFF. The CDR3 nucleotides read TGTGCCAGCAGAAACAGGGGGCAGAACACTGAAGCTTTCTTT.